This T cell receptor delta chain originates from a study of gamma-delta T cells after stem cell transplantation listed by TCRdb under 2016. The library came from RT-PCR. These reads were obtained on an Illumina MiSeq. TCRdb reran clone calling on the public reads with CATT; rows sharing one DNA sequence were then combined. Within this sample are around 13,000 delta-chain clones, with more than 30% of them counted one time only. Of the sample, 3.5% to 4% is held by the ten largest clones. This clone has only a few counts. It lacks a known antigen. No base quality information exists; no much larger clone differs at one position. CDR3 length: 18 amino acids, cysteine to phenylalanine. CDR3 DNA only is kept here, 54 bases in frame from base 1. For this chain, trimming is 0 bases at the V end and 0 bases at the J end, and the number of junction bases without a gene match is 12. CDR1 and CDR2, per the germline V gene, are NSMFDY and ISSIKDK.

Sequenced input: gamma-delta T cells. The V and J segments used are TRAV29/DV5 and TRDJ1; 9 central nucleotides agree with TRDD3. The sequence was obtained from a human donor. It is not recorded whose cells these are; they may come from a transplant donor. The DNA sequence reads TGTGCAGCAAGCGTTCACTGGGGGAGGAGGACTTACACCGATAAACTCATCTTT. Translated, this is CAASVHWGRRTYTDKLIF. Beyond the CDR3, the reference TRAV29/DV5 and TRDJ1 genes provide the residues; the full variable domain reads: DQQVKQNSPSLSVQEGRISILNCDYTNSMFDYFLWYKKYPAEGPTFLISISSIKDKNEDGRFTVFLNKSAKHLSLHIVPSQPGDSAVYFCAASVHWGRRTYTDKLIFGKGTRVTVEP.